This T cell receptor beta chain was identified in a study of molecular identifiers for immune sequencing clone quantification. Turning to the study itself: In replicates, RNA taken from roughly 18,000 or 92,000 naive CD8 cells was divided five ways, and four portions underwent sequencing.

Libraries used 20,000 to 1,000,000 sorted naive CD8 T cells and 10%, 30% or 50% RNA input. Sorting was used to obtain naive CD8 T cells (CD8+CD4-CCR7+CD45RA+). Preparation of the bulk TCR libraries relied on previously described methods and listed TCR primers. Via MiXCR, TCRdb re-called the PCR reads, giving one row per CDR3 protein. In the table there are approximately 670,000 distinct CDR3 sequences, 20% of which are singletons. This clonotype was seen ten or more times. The V gene's germline CDR1 is SQVTM and CDR2 ANQGSEA. V lost 1 base, J lost 0 bases, and 6 bases stayed unmatched. This CDR3 comprises 15 residues.

What was sequenced was naive CD8+ T cells from blood, with Jurkat cell RNA spiked in. Subset denoted: FACS-sorted CD8+CD4-CCR7+CD45RA+ naive T cells. The V call is TRBV29-1, the J call TRBJ2-7; 7 positions agree with TRBD1. This TCR was sampled from a human donor in good health. Some libraries in this study had Jurkat cell RNA spiked in. CDR3 sequence (DNA): TGCAGCGTTGAAGTCCCGGGACAGAGCTCCTACGAGCAGTACTTC. Its translation is CSVEVPGQSSYEQYF.